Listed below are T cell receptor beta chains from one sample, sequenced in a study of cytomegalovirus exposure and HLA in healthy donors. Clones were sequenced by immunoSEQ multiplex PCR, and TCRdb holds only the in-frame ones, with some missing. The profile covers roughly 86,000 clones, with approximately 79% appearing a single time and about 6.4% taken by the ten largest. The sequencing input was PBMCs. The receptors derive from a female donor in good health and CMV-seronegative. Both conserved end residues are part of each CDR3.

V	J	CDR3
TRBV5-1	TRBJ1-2	CASSLIPQTGGYTF
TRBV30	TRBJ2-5	CAWSVRGSQETQYF
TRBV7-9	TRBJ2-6	CASGQNAGANVLTF
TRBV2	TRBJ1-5	CASTAGTGKDQPQHF
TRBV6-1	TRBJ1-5	CASSETTNQPQHF
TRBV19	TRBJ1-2	CASSFLDGANYGYTF
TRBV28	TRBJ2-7	CASSRGGTSGIYEQYF
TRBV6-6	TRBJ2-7	CASSPGGGAYEQYF
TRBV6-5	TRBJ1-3	CASSYSLSPVGNTIYF
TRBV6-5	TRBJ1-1	CASSFDRGPRTEAFF
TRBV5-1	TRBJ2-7	CASSLRTGGHEQYF
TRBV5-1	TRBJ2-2	CASSLTGANTGELFF
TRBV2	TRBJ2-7	CASSSQGLYEQYF
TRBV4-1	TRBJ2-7	CASSPTGSYEQYF
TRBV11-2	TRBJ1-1	CASGGQLNTEAFF
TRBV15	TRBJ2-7	CATSRDTQGYDEQYF
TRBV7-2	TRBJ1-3	CAGSERSGNTIYF
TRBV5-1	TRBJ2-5	CASSSDIAETQYF
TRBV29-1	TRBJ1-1	CSGNRGQNTEAFF
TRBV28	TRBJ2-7	CASSPGGGITVEQYF
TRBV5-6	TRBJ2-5	CASSYRGTQYF
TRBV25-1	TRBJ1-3	CASSEGGTGVAGNTIYF
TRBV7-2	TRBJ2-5	CASSTRLAGFGETQYF
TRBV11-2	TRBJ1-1	CASRLRTGVDTEAFF
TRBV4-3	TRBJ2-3	CASSQETSGAAVDTQYF